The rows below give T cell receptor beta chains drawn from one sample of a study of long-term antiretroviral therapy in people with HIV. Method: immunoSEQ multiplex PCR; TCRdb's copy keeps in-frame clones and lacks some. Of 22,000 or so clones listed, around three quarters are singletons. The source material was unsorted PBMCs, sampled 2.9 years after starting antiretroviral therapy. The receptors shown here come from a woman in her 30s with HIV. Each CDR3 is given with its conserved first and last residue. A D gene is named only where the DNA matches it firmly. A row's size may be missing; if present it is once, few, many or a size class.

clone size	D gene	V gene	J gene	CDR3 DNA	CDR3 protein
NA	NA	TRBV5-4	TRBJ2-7	TGTGCCAGCAGCAAATCTACCCACAGCTCCTACGAGCAGTACTTC	CASSKSTHSSYEQYF
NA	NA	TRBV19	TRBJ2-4	TGTGCCAGTAGCCAAGATCGAGGGTCCGGAACCAAACAGTACTTC	CASSQDRGSGTKQYF
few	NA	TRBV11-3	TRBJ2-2	TGTGCCAGCAGCTTCATTGTCAACGGGGAGCTGTTTTTT	CASSFIVNGELFF
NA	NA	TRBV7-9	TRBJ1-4	TGTGCCAGCAGCTTAGCGGGCGCTAAGAGAGGTGAAAAACTGTTTTTT	CASSLAGAKRGEKLFF
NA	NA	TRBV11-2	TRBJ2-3	TGTGCCAGCAGCTTAGGGCGGGGAGATACGCAGTATTTT	CASSLGRGDTQYF
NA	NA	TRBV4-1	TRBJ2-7	TGCGCCAGCAGCCAAGAACCGGGACGCACATACGAGCAGTACTTC	CASSQEPGRTYEQYF
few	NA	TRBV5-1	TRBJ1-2	TGCGCCAGCAGCTTGGACACAACTTATGGCTACACCTTC	CASSLDTTYGYTF
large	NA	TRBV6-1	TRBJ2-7	TGTGCCAGCAGTGGAGAAGGGAGCAGGCAGTACTTC	CASSGEGSRQYF
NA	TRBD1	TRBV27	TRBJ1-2	TGTGCCAGCAGAAAACAGGGGGCGCGATATGGCTACACCTTC	CASRKQGARYGYTF
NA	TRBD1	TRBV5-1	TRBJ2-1	TGCGCCAGCAGCCCTACTGCCGGGACAGGGTTCTCCTACAATGAGCAGTTCTTC	CASSPTAGTGFSYNEQFF
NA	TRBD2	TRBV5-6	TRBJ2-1	TGTGCCAGCAGCCTAGGACTAGCGGGGTCCTACAATGAGCAGTTCTTC	CASSLGLAGSYNEQFF
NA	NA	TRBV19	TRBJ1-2	TGTGCCAGTAGTATTCCAGGGGATATCTATGGCTACACCTTC	CASSIPGDIYGYTF
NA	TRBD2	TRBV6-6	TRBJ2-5	TGTGCCAGCAGAGGTTTAGCGGGGGGGCAAGAGACCCAGTACTTC	CASRGLAGGQETQYF
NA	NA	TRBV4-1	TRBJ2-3	TGCGCCAGCAGCCAAGCTGAGATGGGGACAGATACGCAGTATTTT	CASSQAEMGTDTQYF
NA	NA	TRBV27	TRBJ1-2	TGTGCCAGCAGTCTACAGGGCCTTAACTATGGCTACACCTTC	CASSLQGLNYGYTF
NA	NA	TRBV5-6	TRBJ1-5	TGTGCCAGCAGCCCCGGTGGTGAGGGGTTTCAGCCCCAGCATTTT	CASSPGGEGFQPQHF
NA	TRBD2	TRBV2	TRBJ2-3	TGTGCCAGCAGTGATATCGGAGCGGGGGGGAGCACAGATACGCAGTATTTT	CASSDIGAGGSTDTQYF
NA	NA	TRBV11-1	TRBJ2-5	TGTGCCAGCAGCTTAGGGCTAGACCGCGGGGAGACCCAGTACTTC	CASSLGLDRGETQYF
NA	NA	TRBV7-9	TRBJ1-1	TGTGCCAGCAGCTTTGGGGGGGTGAACACTGAAGCTTTCTTT	CASSFGGVNTEAFF
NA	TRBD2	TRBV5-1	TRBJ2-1	TGCGCCAGCAGTGGACTAGCGGGGGGTCGAGTTATAAATGAGCAGTTCTTC	CASSGLAGGRVINEQFF
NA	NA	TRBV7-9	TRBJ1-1	TGTGCCAGCAGCTTAGGGGATTTGGACACTGAAGCTTTCTTT	CASSLGDLDTEAFF
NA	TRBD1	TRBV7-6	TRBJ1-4	TGTGCCAGCAGCTTCCGGACAGGGGGCTTAACTAATGAAAAACTGTTTTTT	CASSFRTGGLTNEKLFF
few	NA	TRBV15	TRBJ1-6	TGTGCCACCTCGAGTCCGAATTCACCCCTCCACTTT	CATSSPNSPLHF
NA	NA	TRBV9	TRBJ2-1	TGTGCCAGCAGCCCTCCCGTGGGGAGCAATGAGCAGTTCTTC	CASSPPVGSNEQFF
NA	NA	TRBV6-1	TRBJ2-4	TGTGCCAGCAGTGAAATTACGTTAGCCAAAAACATTCAGTACTTC	CASSEITLAKNIQYF
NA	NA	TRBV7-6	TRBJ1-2	TGTGCCAGCAGCCAAGGGGTGGGAGATGGCTACACCTTC	CASSQGVGDGYTF
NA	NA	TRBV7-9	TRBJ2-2	TGTGCCAGCAGCCAGACGGAGGGGGGTAACACCGGGGAGCTGTTTTTT	CASSQTEGGNTGELFF
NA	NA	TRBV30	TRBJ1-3	TGTGCCTGGAGTGCCTATTCTGGAGACACCATATATTTT	CAWSAYSGDTIYF
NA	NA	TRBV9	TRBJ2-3	TGTGCCAGCAGCGTGGGGCGGAGCACAGATACGCAGTATTTT	CASSVGRSTDTQYF
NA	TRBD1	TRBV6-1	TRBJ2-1	TGTGCCAGCGGGACAGGGATATGGCAGTTCTTC	CASGTGIWQFF
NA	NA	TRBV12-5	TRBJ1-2	TGTGCTAGTGGTTTGGAGCGCGGCAGCTCGAATGGCTACACCTTC	CASGLERGSSNGYTF
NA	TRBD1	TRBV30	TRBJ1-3	TGTGCCTGGAGGACAGGGTCTTCCTCTGGAAACACCATATATTTT	CAWRTGSSSGNTIYF
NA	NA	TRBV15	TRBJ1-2	TGTGCCACCAGCCCCGACAGGAACTATGGCTACACCTTC	CATSPDRNYGYTF
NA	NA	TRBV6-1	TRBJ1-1	TGTGCCACCTCGGATTCGGAGAACACTGAAGCTTTCTTT	CATSDSENTEAFF
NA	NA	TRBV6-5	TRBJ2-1	TGTGCCAGCAGAGCTGACAGCTACAATGAGCAGTTCTTC	CASRADSYNEQFF
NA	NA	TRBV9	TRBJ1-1	TGTGCCAGCAGCGACAGCCCGGGCACTGAAGCTTTCTTT	CASSDSPGTEAFF
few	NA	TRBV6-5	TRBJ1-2	TGTGCCAGCAGTTACGACGCTGACTCGATCTATGGCTACACCTTC	CASSYDADSIYGYTF
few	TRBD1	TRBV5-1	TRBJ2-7	TGCGCCAGCTTGGAAGAGGACAGGTCCTACGAGCAGTACTTC	CASLEEDRSYEQYF
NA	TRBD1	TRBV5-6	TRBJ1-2	TGTGCCAGCAGCTGGGACAGTGGGTATGGCTACACCTTC	CASSWDSGYGYTF
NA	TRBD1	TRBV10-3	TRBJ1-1	TGTGCCATCAGTGCTCGGACAGGGAGCTCCTCTGAAGCTTTCTTT	CAISARTGSSSEAFF
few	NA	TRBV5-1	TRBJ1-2	TGCGCCAGCAGCTTCGCCTTGGACACGGCCCAAGGCTACACCTTC	CASSFALDTAQGYTF
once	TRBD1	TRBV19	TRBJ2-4	TGTGCCAGTAGTATAGAGACAGGGAAAAACATTCAGTACTTC	CASSIETGKNIQYF
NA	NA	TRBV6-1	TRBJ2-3	TGTGCCAGCAGTGGTGAGGTCGTAAATACGCAGTATTTT	CASSGEVVNTQYF
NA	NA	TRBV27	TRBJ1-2	TGTGCCAGCAGTCTCCCTAAGGGACGCATTCATTGGGGCTACACCTTC	CASSLPKGRIHWGYTF
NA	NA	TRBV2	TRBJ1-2	TGTGCCAGCAATCAGGAAAGGGCCCCGAACTATGGCTACACCTTC	CASNQERAPNYGYTF
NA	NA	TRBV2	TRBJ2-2	TGTGCCAGCAGTGACGTCGGCCCGGCGGGCGGGGAGCTGTTTTTT	CASSDVGPAGGELFF
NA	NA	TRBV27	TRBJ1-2	TGTGCCAGCAGTTTATCGATTCTGGGCAGGATCTATGGCTACACCTTC	CASSLSILGRIYGYTF
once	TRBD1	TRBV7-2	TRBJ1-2	TGTGCCAGCAGCTTACCCTTGGACAGGACCTATGGCTACACCTTC	CASSLPLDRTYGYTF
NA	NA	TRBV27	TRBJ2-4	TGTGCCACTCGAACGCCGGGCAGTCGAAACATTCAGTACTTC	CATRTPGSRNIQYF
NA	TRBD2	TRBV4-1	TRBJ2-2	TGCGCCAGCAGCCAAGATCCGCGGGGGGGAACCGGGGAGCTGTTTTTT	CASSQDPRGGTGELFF
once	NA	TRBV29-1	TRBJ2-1	TGCAGCGTTGACCAGGGGGGCTCCTACAATGAGCAGTTCTTC	CSVDQGGSYNEQFF
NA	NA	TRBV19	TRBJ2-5	TGTGCCAGTAGTCCCACCCGGGGGAGAGAGACCCAGTACTTC	CASSPTRGRETQYF
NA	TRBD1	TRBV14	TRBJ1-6	TGTGCCAGCAGCCAAGTCACTGGGCAGGGACAGTCGAGAAGCTCCTATAATTCACCCCTCCACTTT	CASSQVTGQGQSRSSYNSPLHF